Listed below are T cell receptor beta chains from one sample, sequenced in a study of neurological immune-mediated disorders. TCRdb analysed the 5' RACE reads with MiXCR anew, one entry per CDR3 protein. The profile shows tens of thousands of distinct CDR3 sequences, roughly 13% of them singletons. Sequencing was done on a sample of PBMCs. These receptors were taken from a man aged 25 to 40 in good health. CDR3s include the opening cysteine and the closing phenylalanine or tryptophan. The D gene is left open where the match is weak. Clone size appears in some rows only: once, few, many, or a class for an expanded clone.

v_call	j_call	d_call	clone_size	cdr3_length	cdr3_aa	cdr3_nt
TRBV28	TRBJ2-5	.	many	14	CASSLLDRRGTQYF	TGTGCCAGCAGTTTGTTGGACCGCAGAGGGACCCAGTACTTC
TRBV14	TRBJ2-5	TRBD1	many	16	CASSRGRQGGRETQYF	TGTGCCAGCAGCCGTGGGAGACAGGGTGGTAGAGAGACCCAGTACTTC
TRBV12-3/TRBV12-4	TRBJ2-7	.	many	14	CASSLGHSSYEQYF	TGTGCCAGCAGTTTAGGCCATAGCTCCTACGAGCAGTACTTC
TRBV20-1	TRBJ2-2	.	many	15	CSASYSAGSTGELFF	TGCAGTGCTAGCTACAGTGCTGGGTCCACCGGGGAGCTGTTTTTT
TRBV28	TRBJ1-1	TRBD1	many	15	CASSLSDRRGTEAFF	TGTGCCAGCAGTTTATCGGACAGGCGTGGGACTGAAGCTTTCTTT
TRBV20-1	TRBJ2-3	.	.	16	CSAVELGVGSTDTQYF	TGCAGTGCTGTGGAACTAGGGGTGGGTAGCACAGATACGCAGTATTTT
TRBV7-9	TRBJ2-7	.	many	15	CASSSTRVPTYEQYF	TGTGCCAGCAGCTCTACGAGAGTACCCACCTACGAGCAGTACTTC
TRBV24-1	TRBJ1-1	TRBD1	many	13	CATSETGDTEAFF	TGTGCCACCAGCGAAACAGGGGACACTGAAGCTTTCTTT
TRBV29-1	TRBJ2-3	.	many	14	CSVLTGTSTDTQYF	TGCAGCGTCCTAACAGGGACTAGCACAGATACGCAGTATTTT
TRBV3-1	TRBJ2-3	.	.	15	CASSLLVGVTDTQYF	TGTGCCAGCAGCCTACTAGTGGGAGTAACAGATACGCAGTATTTT
TRBV15	TRBJ1-1	.	many	15	CATSRDPSGNTEAFF	TGTGCCACCAGCAGAGATCCGTCGGGGAACACTGAAGCTTTCTTT
TRBV5-1	TRBJ2-1	.	many	14	CASSETFSYNEQFF	TGCGCCAGCAGCGAGACTTTCTCCTACAATGAGCAGTTCTTC
TRBV20-1	TRBJ2-4	.	many	11	CSAKGQHIQYF	TGCAGTGCTAAAGGACAGCACATTCAGTACTTC
TRBV20-1	TRBJ2-7	TRBD1	many	16	CSARDETGTGGDEQYF	TGCAGTGCTAGAGATGAAACCGGGACAGGGGGGGACGAGCAGTACTTC
TRBV5-1	TRBJ2-2	.	many	14	CASSLIAVNGELFF	TGCGCCAGCAGCTTGATTGCGGTTAACGGGGAGCTGTTTTTT
TRBV20-1	TRBJ2-3	TRBD2	many	16	CSARTSGRAETDTQYF	TGCAGTGCTAGAACTAGCGGGAGGGCCGAGACAGATACGCAGTATTTT
TRBV27	TRBJ2-3	.	many	13	CASVSDRTDTQYF	TGTGCCAGCGTTTCGGATCGCACAGATACGCAGTATTTT
TRBV4-2	TRBJ2-1	.	many	15	CASSQVESSYNEQFF	TGTGCCAGCAGCCAAGTTGAGAGTTCCTACAATGAGCAGTTCTTC
TRBV5-1	TRBJ2-1	TRBD2	many	16	CASRGVMRGAYNEQFF	TGCGCCAGCAGGGGAGTAATGCGGGGGGCCTACAATGAGCAGTTCTTC
TRBV5-1	TRBJ2-1	TRBD2	.	15	CASSAVAGGYNEQFF	TGCGCCAGCTCCGCGGTTGCGGGAGGCTACAATGAGCAGTTCTTC